This T cell receptor (beta chain) was identified in a study of PD-1 blockade in classical Hodgkin lymphoma. The study, taken as a whole, reports: Whoever responded completely had baseline diversity much like that seen in newly diagnosed patients.

The CDR3 is made up of 15 amino acids. With 2 bases removed from V and 3 bases from J, the gap between germline ends came to 11 bases. Looked up from germline, CDR1 is SGHTA and CDR2 is FQGNSA. As to this clone: No antigen is known for it.

After autologous stem cell transplantation all patients relapsed, and prior brentuximab vedotin exposure differed between cohorts. Starting with thawed PBMCs, CD4+ T cells were purified by magnetic negative selection. This table comes from immunoSEQ multiplex PCR, and its TCRdb copy is limited to in-frame clones, with some not included. The sample carries 10,000 to 15,000 clones, under 90% recorded once. V and J are TRBV7-2 and TRBJ2-1; D is possibly TRBD1 (5 bases). The clonotype was recovered from a human donor with classical Hodgkin lymphoma. The sample here was CD4+ T cells from blood, taken at baseline. The CDR3 sequence is CASSLYPQVYNEQFF. CDR3 DNA: TGTGCCAGCAGCTTATACCCACAGGTCTACAATGAGCAGTTCTTC.